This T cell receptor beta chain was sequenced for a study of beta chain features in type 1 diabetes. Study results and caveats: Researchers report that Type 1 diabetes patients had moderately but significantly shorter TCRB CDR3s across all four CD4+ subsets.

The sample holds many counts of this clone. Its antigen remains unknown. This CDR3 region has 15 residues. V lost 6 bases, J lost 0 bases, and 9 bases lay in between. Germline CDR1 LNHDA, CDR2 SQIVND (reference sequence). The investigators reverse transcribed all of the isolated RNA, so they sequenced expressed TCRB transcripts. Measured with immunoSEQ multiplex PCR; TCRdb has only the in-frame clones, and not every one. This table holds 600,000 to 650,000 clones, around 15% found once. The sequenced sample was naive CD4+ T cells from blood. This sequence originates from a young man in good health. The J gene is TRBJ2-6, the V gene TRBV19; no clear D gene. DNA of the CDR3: TGTGCCAGTAGACTCGGAGTCTCTGGGGCCAACGTCCTGACTTTC. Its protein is CASRLGVSGANVLTF.